The 26 T cell receptor beta chains below come from one sample, sequenced in a study of T-cell reconstitution after alpha-beta-depleted transplantation in children. Preparation of the TCRbeta library involved a method that used unique molecular identifiers. A single record per CDR3 protein comes from TCRdb applying MiXCR to the PCR reads. This sample yields about a million distinct CDR3 sequences, of which about 26% are seen a single time; over 25% belongs to the top ten. The sample here was PBMCs, mostly from graft donor cells, taken 360 days after TCRalphabeta/CD19-depleted stem cell transplant. The source is a boy in the first two years of life who had a stem cell transplant for SCID, so the T cells may come from the graft donor.

This sequence joins TRBV3-1 and TRBJ1-1; D remains unclear. Germline V lookup: CDR1 LGHDT, CDR2 YNNKEL (reference sequence). There are 16 residues in the CDR3. The V end lost 3 bases, the J end lost 1 base, and 15 bases lay between the germline ends. The CDR3 nucleotides read TGTGCCAGCAGCCACTTGGTCGGAGTTCCGAACACTGAAGCTTTCTTT. Encoded protein: CASSHLVGVPNTEAFF. Based on the CDR3 plus reference TRBV3-1 and TRBJ1-1, the full variable domain is DTAVSQTPKYLVTQMGNDKSIKCEQNLGHDTMYWYKQDSKKFLKIMFSYNNKELIINETVPNRFSPKSPDKAHLNLHINSLELGDSAVYFCASSHLVGVPNTEAFFGQGTRLTVV.

The chain carries TRBV18 and TRBJ1-5; TRBD1 is a possible D gene (5 bases). V was clipped by 3 bases and J by 0 bases, with 12 bases between them. This CDR3 region has 16 residues. Germline lookup yields CDR1 KGHSH and CDR2 LQKENI. CDR3 sequence (DNA): TGTGCCAGCTCACCTCCGGGACCATATAGCAATCAGCCCCAGCATTTT. Translation: CASSPPGPYSNQPQHF.

This clonotype was found a few times. This sequence joins TRBV7-8 and TRBJ1-6; no reliable D call. The V and J ends lost 5 bases and 10 bases respectively, with 18 bases between them. CDR3 length: 15 amino acids. Germline lookup yields CDR1 SGHVS and CDR2 FQNEAQ. The CDR3 nucleotides read TGTGCCAGCAGCCCCGGGCCTCCCTTCGGGTCACCCCTCCACTTT. Translated: CASSPGPPFGSPLHF.

This chain uses TRBV10-3 with TRBJ2-3; 7 bases agree with TRBD2. V lost 2 bases, J lost 4 bases, and 6 bases stayed unmatched. The CDR3 extends over 15 amino acids. CDR1 and CDR2 from the germline V gene are ENHRY and SYGVKD. The CDR3 region is CAISEDVGRADTQYF. As DNA, the CDR3 is TGTGCCATCAGTGAGGATGTGGGGAGGGCAGATACGCAGTATTTT.

This chain joins TRBV27 and TRBJ2-1; D uncertain. The CDR3 runs to 13 residues. Germline values: CDR1 MNHEY, CDR2 SMNVEV (reference sequence). Trimming shortened V by 8 bases and J by 1 base, and 9 bases separated the two germline ends. The CDR3 coding sequence is TGTGCCAGCGGGCCACAGTCCTACAATGAGCAGTTCTTC. Translating gives CASGPQSYNEQFF.

This sequence joins TRBV25-1 and TRBJ2-3; D could derive from TRBD1 or TRBD2 (5 bases each). Per germline, CDR1 MGHDK and CDR2 SYGVNS. CDR3 size: 14 residues. The V and J ends lost 8 bases and 0 bases respectively, with 12 bases between them. The DNA of the CDR3 is TGTGCCAGCGCCTCCGGGGCTAGCACAGATACGCAGTATTTT. Protein product: CASASGASTDTQYF.

This clonotype was observed many times. This chain joins TRBV5-1 and TRBJ2-7; D is perhaps TRBD2 (5 bases). Germline V gene lookup returns CDR1 SGHRS and CDR2 YFSETQ. V lost 4 bases and J 0 bases, leaving 8 bases between the germline ends. The CDR3 contains 13 residues. This CDR3 reads CASSPGLSYEQYF. In nucleotides, the CDR3 is TGCGCCAGCAGCCCCGGACTCTCCTACGAGCAGTACTTC. Full variable domain (rest looked up from reference TRBV5-1 and TRBJ2-7): KAGVTQTPRYLIKTRGQQVTLSCSPISGHRSVSWYQQTPGQGLQFLFEYFSETQRNKGNFPGRFSGRQFSNSRSEMNVSTLELGDSALYLCASSPGLSYEQYFGPGTRLTVT.

The sample holds a few counts of this clonotype. This chain uses TRBV29-1 with TRBJ1-1; TRBD1 agrees at 7 bases. V shed 6 bases and J 2 bases; nucleotides not matched to a gene: 9. Germline CDR1 SQVTM, CDR2 ANQGSEA. The CDR3 is made up of 14 amino acids. CDR3 in amino acids: CSVRGAGGNTEAFF. CDR3 DNA: TGCAGCGTCCGAGGGGCAGGGGGAAACACTGAAGCTTTCTTT.

V is TRBV15 and J is TRBJ1-5; TRBD1 is a possible D gene (5 bases). The germline V and J ends were trimmed by 0 bases and 2 bases, with 11 bases remaining between them. The CDR3 length is 16 residues. CDR1 and CDR2 from the germline V gene are LNHNV and YYDKDF (reference sequence). The chain's CDR3 is CATSRDRQGRNQPQHF. The CDR3 coding sequence is TGTGCCACCAGCAGAGATAGGCAGGGCCGCAATCAGCCCCAGCATTTT.

This sequence joins TRBV20-1 and TRBJ2-4; the D is unclear. CDR1 is DFQATT and CDR2 is SNEGSKA in the germline V gene (reference sequence). The CDR3 totals 12 residues. Trimming took 0 bases from V and 13 from J, leaving 13 bases between them. The CDR3 coding sequence is TGCAGTGCTAGAGATGTGCAGAGCAGGCAGTACTTC. It encodes CSARDVQSRQYF.

This clonotype has more than one count but fewer than ten. The chain recombines TRBV12-3 or TRBV12-4 with TRBJ1-5; D gene uncertain. V was cut by 3 bases and J by 7 bases, with 10 bases left in between. The CDR3 length is 13 residues. CDR3 DNA sequence: TGTGCCAGCAGTTTCCGGGAAGGGCAGCCCCAGCATTTT. Protein: CASSFREGQPQHF.

The gene calls are TRBV6-5 and TRBJ2-3, with D tentatively TRBD1 (6 bases). CDR3 length: 13 residues. Trimming stripped 4 bases from V and 4 bases from J, with 9 bases between. The germline CDR1 and CDR2 sequences are MNHEY and SVGAGI. The chain's CDR3 is CASSSGHPDTQYF. DNA of the CDR3: TGTGCCAGCAGTTCGGGACATCCAGATACGCAGTATTTT.

The V call is TRBV12-3 or TRBV12-4, the J call TRBJ2-3; 8 nucleotides agree with TRBD2. The CDR3 is 17 amino acids. V was pared by 6 bases and J by 2 bases, with 13 bases of the junction left unmatched. For the CDR3, the DNA is TGTGCCAGCAGGCAACTTGGGGGGCGGGGGGTCACAGATACGCAGTATTTT. Protein sequence: CASRQLGGRGVTDTQYF.

The chain uses TRBV11-2 and TRBJ2-7; a possible D gene is TRBD2 (6 bases). V lost 1 base and J 5 bases, leaving 15 bases between the germline ends. The CDR3 is 15 residues long. The germline V gene encodes CDR1 SGHAT and CDR2 FQNNGV. CDR3 nucleotides: TGTGCCAGCAGCTTAGTTAGGGCTAGCGTAGACGAGCAGTACTTC. Protein product: CASSLVRASVDEQYF.

This clonotype was counted only a few times. The rearrangement uses TRBV4-1 and TRBJ2-2, with unresolved D. The CDR3 is 15 residues long. The germline CDR1 and CDR2 sequences are MGHRA and YSYEKL. V lost 0 bases and J 3 bases, leaving 8 bases between the germline ends. This CDR3 reads CASSQERKYTGELFF. The CDR3 region has the DNA TGCGCCAGCAGCCAAGAAAGGAAATACACCGGGGAGCTGTTTTTT.

CDR3 residues: CASSSGTDIEKLFF. As DNA, the CDR3 is TGTGCCAGCTCGTCCGGGACAGATATTGAAAAACTGTTTTTT. The V call is TRBV2, the J call TRBJ1-4; 7 bases map to TRBD1. The junction had 10 bases not matched to a gene; V was cut back by 8 bases and J by 7 bases. The germline V gene has CDR1 SNHLY and CDR2 FYNNEI. CDR3 size: 14 residues. The full variable domain, in which reference TRBV2 and TRBJ1-4 provide the parts outside the CDR3, is EPEVTQTPSHQVTQMGQEVILRCVPISNHLYFYWYRQILGQKVEFLVSFYNNEISEKSEIFDDQFSVERPDGSNFTLKIRSTKLEDSAMYFCASSSGTDIEKLFFGSGTQLSVL.

CDR3 in DNA: TGCGCCAGCAGCACTGGTGGGGGGCCAGGTGAGCAGTTCTTC. It translates to CASSTGGGPGEQFF. The rearrangement uses TRBV5-1 and TRBJ2-1; tentatively, D is TRBD1 or TRBD2 (6 bases each). Germline lookup yields CDR1 SGHRS and CDR2 YFSETQ. CDR3 length: 14 residues. V was trimmed by 4 bases and J by 9 bases, leaving 17 bases between them.

The gene calls are TRBV4-1 and TRBJ2-3; perhaps TRBD2 as D (6 bases). V was pared by 0 bases and J by 0 bases, with 10 bases between. The CDR3 consists of 16 residues. In germline, CDR1 is MGHRA, CDR2 YSYEKL. The CDR3 region is CASSQDAGISTDTQYF. CDR3 DNA sequence: TGCGCCAGCAGCCAAGATGCGGGGATTAGCACAGATACGCAGTATTTT.

This clonotype was recorded a few times. V is TRBV25-1 and J is TRBJ1-1; D is unresolved. Trimming left V 4 bases short and J 7 bases short, with 7 bases between. The CDR3 sequence is 11 residues long. CDR1 and CDR2 (germline): MGHDK, SYGVNS. The CDR3 spells CASSVTGEAFF. In DNA, the CDR3 is TGTGCCAGCAGTGTAACGGGTGAAGCTTTCTTT.

This rearrangement joins TRBV3-1 to TRBJ1-1; D is possibly TRBD1 (5 bases). V lost 2 bases and J lost 5, with 12 bases in between. Germline-derived CDR1 and CDR2 are LGHDT and YNNKEL (reference sequence). This CDR3 is built from 14 residues. The CDR3 sequence: CASSQSFGGTEAFF. CDR3 sequence (DNA): TGTGCCAGCAGCCAATCATTTGGGGGGACTGAAGCTTTCTTT.

The table lists this clonotype with a few counts. The CDR3: CASSLDRTSGGQQYF. The CDR3 DNA sequence: TGTGCCAGCAGTTTAGACCGGACTAGCGGGGGCCAGCAGTACTTC. The chain has TRBV27 and TRBJ2-7; TRBD2 agrees at 13 bases. The CDR3 has 15 residues. With V trimmed by 2 bases and J by 8 bases, 6 bases remained unmatched. The germline gives CDR1 MNHEY, CDR2 SMNVEV (reference sequence).

This clonotype was seen a handful of times. The chain links TRBV2 to TRBJ2-1; possibly TRBD2 for D (5 bases). Deletions cut 7 bases from V and 6 bases from J, with 19 bases between. CDR3 length: 15 residues. Germline CDR1 reads SNHLY; CDR2 reads FYNNEI. The CDR3 DNA reads TGTGCCAGCAATTTACTAGGCTATCCAGGCAATGAGCAGTTCTTC. This codes for CASNLLGYPGNEQFF.

The chain links TRBV6-1 to TRBJ1-2; 9 bases fit TRBD1. CDR1 MNHNS and CDR2 SASEGT come from the germline V gene. The CDR3 runs 18 residues. J lost 0 bases, V lost 5 bases, and 13 bases had no gene match. Written as DNA, the CDR3 is TGTGCCAGCAGTCCCTATCCGGGACAGGGTATTACTAACTATGGCTACACCTTC. Translated, it gives CASSPYPGQGITNYGYTF.

The V and J genes are TRBV6-1 and TRBJ1-1; D perhaps matches TRBD1 (5 bases). CDR3 length equals 14 residues. Trimming pared 5 bases from V and 5 bases from J, leaving 15 bases between. Looked up from germline, CDR1 is MNHNS and CDR2 is SASEGT. The DNA for the CDR3 is TGTGCCAGCAGTCGGGACCCAGGACGGACTGAAGCTTTCTTT. It translates to CASSRDPGRTEAFF.

This chain connects TRBV20-1 to TRBJ2-3, with 11 bases identical to TRBD2. In germline, CDR1 is DFQATT, CDR2 SNEGSKA (reference sequence). CDR3 size: 16 residues. V lost 2 bases, J lost 5 bases, and 9 bases stayed unmatched. The CDR3: CSARWYSGGAGDTQYF. CDR3 nucleotides: TGCAGTGCTAGATGGTATAGCGGGGGGGCCGGAGATACGCAGTATTTT.

The gene calls are TRBV12-3 or TRBV12-4 and TRBJ1-1; TRBD1 might be the D (6 bases). CDR3 length: 15 amino acids. Trimming cost V 3 bases and J 2 bases, with 13 bases left between them. The CDR3 sequence: CASSFRGGSNTEAFF. The CDR3 DNA follows: TGTGCCAGCAGTTTTCGCGGGGGCAGTAACACTGAAGCTTTCTTT.